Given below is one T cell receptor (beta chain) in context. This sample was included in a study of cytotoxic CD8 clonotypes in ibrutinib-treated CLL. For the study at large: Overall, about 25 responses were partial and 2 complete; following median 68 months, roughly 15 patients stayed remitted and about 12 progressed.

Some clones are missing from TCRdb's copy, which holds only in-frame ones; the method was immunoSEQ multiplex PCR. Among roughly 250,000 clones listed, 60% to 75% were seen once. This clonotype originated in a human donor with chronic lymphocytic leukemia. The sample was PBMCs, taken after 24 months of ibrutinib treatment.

CDR3 DNA sequence: TGTGCCAGTAGTACCCCGCGGGAACATCTCAATGAGCAGTTCTTC. Residues: CASSTPREHLNEQFF. J is TRBJ2-1 and V is TRBV19; TRBD2 might be the D (6 bases). V was shortened by 4 bases and J by 6 bases, with 16 bases between the two germline ends. Germline lookup yields CDR1 LNHDA and CDR2 SQIVND (reference sequence). This CDR3 is 15 amino acids long.